These 27 T cell receptor beta chains were all obtained from the same sample, sequenced in a study of shared clonotypes between healthy human individuals. Clones were sequenced by immunoSEQ multiplex PCR, and TCRdb holds only the in-frame ones, with some missing. The sample includes approximately 590,000 clones, roughly 95% seen only once; the top ten take around 0.11%. Positive CCR7 selection of CD45RO-negative cells yielded the naive CD8 cells, and terminally differentiated effector memory CD45RA+ cells were excluded. Sequencing used naive CD8+ T cells sorted from blood. The receptors were gathered from a woman aged 25 to 39 in good health.

This chain uses TRBV5-6 with TRBJ2-7; the D gene is possibly TRBD1 (7 bases). The CDR3 spans 13 residues. The V gene's germline CDR1 is SGHDT and CDR2 YYEEEE. V was shortened by 3 bases and J by 4 bases, with 11 bases between the two germline ends. CDR3 amino acids: CASSWGDSYEQYF. CDR3 in DNA: TGTGCCAGCAGCTGGGGGGACAGTTACGAGCAGTACTTC.

This clone was recorded once. The chain uses TRBV11-2 and TRBJ2-5; D uncertain. The CDR3 has 13 amino acids. The V gene's germline CDR1 is SGHAT and CDR2 FQNNGV. The germline V and J ends were trimmed by 3 bases and 4 bases, with 9 bases remaining between them. CDR3 protein: CASSFIEGETQYF. Written as DNA, the CDR3 is TGTGCCAGCAGCTTCATTGAAGGAGAGACCCAGTACTTC.

The chain combines TRBV19 with TRBJ1-5; possible D gene TRBD1, 5 bases. Trimming took off 7 bases at V and 3 bases at J, with 13 bases between the two ends. The CDR3 length is 14 residues. In germline, CDR1 is LNHDA, CDR2 SQIVND (reference sequence). CDR3 nucleotide sequence: TGTGCCAGTACCATCCGGGACCTCAATCAGCCCCAGCATTTT. It specifies CASTIRDLNQPQHF.

This clone has a single count. The gene calls are TRBV28 and TRBJ2-7; TRBD2 aligns across 10 bases. The CDR3 extends over 15 amino acids. Trimming removed 4 bases from V and 2 bases from J; junction bases left unmatched: 5. The germline gives CDR1 MDHEN, CDR2 SYDVKM. The CDR3 DNA is TGTGCCAGCAGTTCACAGCGGGAGGGGCCCTACGAGCAGTACTTC. Protein product: CASSSQREGPYEQYF.

This chain links TRBV9 with TRBJ2-1; 12 bases are shared with TRBD2. The CDR3 is made up of 16 amino acids. Germline CDR1 SGDLS, CDR2 YYNGEE. V lost 3 bases and J lost 4; bases outside the gene matches: 5. CDR3 DNA sequence: TGTGCCAGCAGCGGCCTAGCGGGAGGGGTGTACAATGAGCAGTTCTTC. This sequence encodes CASSGLAGGVYNEQFF. The variable domain in full, with the rest retrieved from reference TRBV9 and TRBJ2-1, is DSGVTQTPKHLITATGQRVTLRCSPRSGDLSVYWYQQSLDQGLQFLIQYYNGEERAKGNILERFSAQQFPDLHSELNLSSLELGDSALYFCASSGLAGGVYNEQFFGPGTRLTVL.

The chain combines TRBV28 with TRBJ1-2; tentative D call: TRBD1 (5 bases). This CDR3 is 13 amino acids long. Per germline, CDR1 MDHEN and CDR2 SYDVKM. V gave up 6 bases and J gave up 4 bases, with 12 bases separating them. The CDR3 DNA reads as TGTGCCAGCAGCGCAGGGTCCGGCTATGGCTACACCTTC. Residues: CASSAGSGYGYTF.

This rearrangement joins TRBV28 to TRBJ2-5; either TRBD1 or TRBD2 may supply D (6 bases each). There are 16 residues in the CDR3. Germline CDR1 MDHEN, CDR2 SYDVKM. V lost 0 bases and J 3 bases, leaving 14 bases between the germline ends. CDR3 residues: CASSLWTGAVEETQYF. CDR3 nucleotides: TGTGCCAGCAGTTTATGGACGGGGGCAGTTGAAGAGACCCAGTACTTC. Full variable domain (rest looked up from reference TRBV28 and TRBJ2-5): DVKVTQSSRYLVKRTGEKVFLECVQDMDHENMFWYRQDPGLGLRLIYFSYDVKMKEKGDIPEGYSVSREKKERFSLILESASTNQTSMYLCASSLWTGAVEETQYFGPGTRLLVL.

The V call is TRBV19, the J call TRBJ2-7; D ambiguous. Germline values: CDR1 LNHDA, CDR2 SQIVND (reference sequence). V was clipped by 0 bases and J by 6 bases, with 15 bases between them. CDR3 length: 15 residues. In nucleotides, the CDR3 is TGTGCCAGTAGTATAGATCAAAGGAACGTAGGCGAGCAGTACTTC. It translates to CASSIDQRNVGEQYF.

The V and J genes are TRBV19 and TRBJ2-5; 8 nucleotides line up with TRBD2. V dropped 3 bases and J dropped 8; count of bases not matched to a gene: 20. Looked up from germline, CDR1 is LNHDA and CDR2 is SQIVND (reference sequence). The CDR3 runs 18 residues. The CDR3 DNA reads as TGTGCCAGTAGTATCTACCATTCGAGCGGACGGGGGGGTGAAACCCAGTACTTC. Amino acid sequence: CASSIYHSSGRGGETQYF.

The chain uses TRBV19 and TRBJ1-1, with D unclear. Deletions cut 4 bases from V and 7 bases from J, with 4 bases between. The CDR3 is 10 amino acids. CDR1 LNHDA and CDR2 SQIVND come from the germline V gene (reference sequence). Here the CDR3 DNA reads TGTGCCAGTAGTAAAAATGAAGCTTTCTTT. It is translated as CASSKNEAFF.

The genes are TRBV2 and TRBJ2-5, with a weak D call TRBD2 (6 bases). The CDR3 runs to 15 residues. Germline values: CDR1 SNHLY, CDR2 FYNNEI. The V end lost 6 bases, the J end lost 4 bases, and 18 bases lay between the germline ends. Here the CDR3 DNA reads TGTGCCAGCAGGCCCCAGACTAGTTTTCTAGAGACCCAGTACTTC. This encodes CASRPQTSFLETQYF.

V gene TRBV27 combines with J gene TRBJ2-7; D possibly corresponds to TRBD2 (6 bases). This CDR3 has 15 residues. The germline gives CDR1 MNHEY, CDR2 SMNVEV (reference sequence). V was pared by 1 base and J by 0 bases, with 10 bases between. DNA for the CDR3: TGTGCCAGCAGTTTATTAGCGGACCTCTCCTACGAGCAGTACTTC. Protein sequence: CASSLLADLSYEQYF.

This chain joins TRBV28 and TRBJ2-1; D might be TRBD2 (6 bases). V was cut by 2 bases and J by 7 bases, with 6 bases left in between. This CDR3 is 12 amino acids long. Germline CDR1 reads MDHEN; CDR2 reads SYDVKM. CDR3 loop: CASSLRGNEQFF. CDR3 bases: TGTGCCAGCAGTTTACGGGGGAATGAGCAGTTCTTC.

For this clone: Different DNA sequences within this sample yield the same CDR3. This chain connects TRBV10-2 to TRBJ1-1; D may be TRBD1 (5 bases). The CDR3 consists of 13 residues. The germline V and J ends were trimmed by 1 base and 5 bases, with 8 bases remaining between them. Germline CDR1 is WSHSY and CDR2 is SAAADI. Here the CDR3 DNA reads TGCGCCAGCAGTGAGTGGGGGGGTACTGAAGCTTTCTTT. Its protein is CASSEWGGTEAFF.

In the case of this clone: This same CDR3 is encoded by further DNA sequences in the sample. This chain connects TRBV29-1 to TRBJ2-7; possible D gene TRBD1, 5 bases. V was pared by 7 bases and J by 0 bases, with 7 bases between. The CDR3 runs 11 residues. Germline CDR1 and CDR2: SQVTM and ANQGSEA. The CDR3 loop reads CSATDSYEQYF. CDR3 sequence (DNA): TGCAGCGCGACAGACTCCTACGAGCAGTACTTC.

The V and J genes are TRBV21-1 and TRBJ2-5. TRBV21-1 is given as a pseudogene. The CDR3 spans 19 residues. The CDR3 spells CASSKKHLRSVSIWETQYF. The DNA for the CDR3 is TGTGCCAGCAGCAAAAAACATCTCCGAAGTGTGTCTATCTGGGAGACCCAGTACTTC.

The genes are TRBV7-2 and TRBJ2-7; 11 bases map to TRBD2. V dropped 5 bases and J dropped 6; count of bases not matched to a gene: 9. The CDR3 extends over 15 amino acids. The germline CDR1 and CDR2 sequences are SGHTA and FQGNSA. CDR3 in DNA: TGTGCCAGCAGCCCCGCTCCTAGCGGGAGGCTCGAGCAGTACTTC. Protein: CASSPAPSGRLEQYF.

The chain is built from TRBV19 and TRBJ2-3; 10 bases align to TRBD1. Per the germline V gene, CDR1 is LNHDA and CDR2 is SQIVND (reference sequence). Unmatched junction bases numbered 2, after V lost 4 bases and J lost 4 bases. The CDR3 runs 14 residues. CDR3 bases: TGTGCCAGTAGTACGACAGGGGGCGCAGATACGCAGTATTTT. It translates to CASSTTGGADTQYF.

The genes are TRBV6-6 and TRBJ2-3; 9 nucleotides match TRBD2. Per germline, CDR1 MNHNY and CDR2 SVGAGI (reference sequence). V shed 7 bases, J shed 5 bases, and the junction held 13 bases outside the gene matches. This CDR3 is 16 amino acids long. CDR3 nucleotides: TGTGCCAGCAATAATAAGGCGGGAGGGCAGGGAGATACGCAGTATTTT. Translated: CASNNKAGGQGDTQYF.

The gene calls are TRBV5-1 and TRBJ2-1; 12 positions agree with TRBD2. Unmatched junction bases numbered 6, after V lost 7 bases and J lost 4 bases. CDR3 size: 15 residues. CDR1 SGHRS and CDR2 YFSETQ come from the germline V gene. The CDR3 region has the DNA TGCGCCAGCTTCCTAGCGGGAGGGTCTTACAATGAGCAGTTCTTC. Encoded protein: CASFLAGGSYNEQFF.

This chain joins TRBV9 and TRBJ1-2; no definite D call. This CDR3 region has 12 residues. Germline loops: CDR1 SGDLS, CDR2 YYNGEE. Between the trimmed V and J ends, which lost 4 bases and 6 bases, there was a span of 10 bases. The chain's CDR3 is CASSSNINGYTF. The DNA for the CDR3 is TGTGCCAGCAGCTCCAATATCAATGGCTACACCTTC.

The chain recombines TRBV5-5 with TRBJ2-3; D not resolved. Trimming left V 0 bases short and J 4 bases short, with 0 bases between. Germline V gene lookup returns CDR1 SGHKS and CDR2 YYEKEE (reference sequence). CDR3 size: 11 residues. CDR3 DNA sequence: TGTGCCAGCAGCTTGGCAGATACGCAGTATTTT. This codes for CASSLADTQYF. The whole variable domain, remainder taken from reference TRBV5-5 and TRBJ2-3, is DAGVTQSPTHLIKTRGQQVTLRCSPISGHKSVSWYQQVLGQGPQFIFQYYEKEERGRGNFPDRFSARQFPNYSSELNVNALLLGDSALYLCASSLADTQYFGPGTRLTVL.

V is TRBV27 and J is TRBJ2-3, with 8 bases matching TRBD1. Unmatched junction bases numbered 5, after V lost 6 bases and J lost 0 bases. CDR1 MNHEY and CDR2 SMNVEV come from the germline V gene (reference sequence). This CDR3 has 15 amino acids. Here the CDR3 reads CASREDRDSTDTQYF. The CDR3 nucleotides are TGTGCCAGCAGGGAGGACAGGGATAGCACAGATACGCAGTATTTT.

The V gene is TRBV5-4, the J gene TRBJ1-2; 8 bases are a match to TRBD1. Germline V gene lookup returns CDR1 SGHNT and CDR2 YYREEE (reference sequence). The CDR3 contains 16 residues. V lost 5 bases and J lost 2; bases outside the gene matches: 11. The CDR3 DNA follows: TGTGCCAGCAGTACCCGGGACAGGATGGTCAACTATGGCTACACCTTC. This gives the protein CASSTRDRMVNYGYTF.

This chain links TRBV11-2 with TRBJ1-1; weak D call: TRBD1 (5 bases). There are 15 residues in the CDR3. Trimming removed 7 bases at V and 2 bases at J, with 17 bases between. Germline V gene lookup returns CDR1 SGHAT and CDR2 FQNNGV. The CDR3 loop reads CASNEDLTGNTEAFF. The DNA of the CDR3 is TGTGCCAGCAACGAAGACCTTACAGGCAACACTGAAGCTTTCTTT. Complete variable domain (other parts from reference TRBV11-2 and TRBJ1-1): EAGVAQSPRYKIIEKRQSVAFWCNPISGHATLYWYQQILGQGPKLLIQFQNNGVVDDSQLPKDRFSAERLKGVDSTLKIQPAKLEDSAVYLCASNEDLTGNTEAFFGQGTRLTVV.

The chain recombines TRBV7-6 with TRBJ2-7, with TRBD1 identical over 8 bases. The length of the CDR3 is 14 residues. CDR1 and CDR2 (germline): SGHVS, FNYEAQ. J gave up 1 base and V 4 bases, and 3 bases lay outside the gene matches. This chain's CDR3 is CASSSGQGSYEQYF. DNA for the CDR3: TGTGCCAGCAGCTCAGGACAGGGTTCCTACGAGCAGTACTTC. The whole variable domain, remainder taken from reference TRBV7-6 and TRBJ2-7, is GAGVSQSPRYKVTKRGQDVALRCDPISGHVSLYWYRQALGQGPEFLTYFNYEAQQDKSGLPNDRFSAERPEGSISTLTIQRTEQRDSAMYRCASSSGQGSYEQYFGPGTRLTVT.

This clone was found a few times. The sample has other DNA sequences that encode this CDR3 too. The rearrangement links TRBV9 to TRBJ2-2; D gene uncertain. CDR1 SGDLS and CDR2 YYNGEE come from the germline V gene. This CDR3 comprises 14 residues. With 0 bases removed from V and 4 bases from J, the gap between germline ends came to 7 bases. The CDR3 region has the DNA TGTGCCAGCAGCGTAGCTTGGGGCACCGGGGAGCTGTTTTTT. Its translation: CASSVAWGTGELFF.